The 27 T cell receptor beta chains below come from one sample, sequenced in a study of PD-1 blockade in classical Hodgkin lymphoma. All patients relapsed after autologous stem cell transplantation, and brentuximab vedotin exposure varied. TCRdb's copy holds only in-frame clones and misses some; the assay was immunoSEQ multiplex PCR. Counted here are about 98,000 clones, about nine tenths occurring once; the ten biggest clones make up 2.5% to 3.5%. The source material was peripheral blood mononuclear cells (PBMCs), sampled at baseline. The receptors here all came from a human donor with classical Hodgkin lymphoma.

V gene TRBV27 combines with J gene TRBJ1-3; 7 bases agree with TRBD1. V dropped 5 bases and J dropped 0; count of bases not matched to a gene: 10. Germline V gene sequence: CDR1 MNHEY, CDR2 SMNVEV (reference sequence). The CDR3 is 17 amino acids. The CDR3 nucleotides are TGTGCCAGCAGTCCCGGGACAGAGAAACACTCTGGAAACACCATATATTTT. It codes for CASSPGTEKHSGNTIYF.

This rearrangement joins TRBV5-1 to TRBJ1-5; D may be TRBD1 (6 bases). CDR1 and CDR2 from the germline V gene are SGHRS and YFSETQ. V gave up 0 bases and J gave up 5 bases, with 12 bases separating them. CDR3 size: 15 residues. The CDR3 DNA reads TGCGCCAGCAGCTTGGATGCGCCAGGGGATCAGCCCCAGCATTTT. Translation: CASSLDAPGDQPQHF.

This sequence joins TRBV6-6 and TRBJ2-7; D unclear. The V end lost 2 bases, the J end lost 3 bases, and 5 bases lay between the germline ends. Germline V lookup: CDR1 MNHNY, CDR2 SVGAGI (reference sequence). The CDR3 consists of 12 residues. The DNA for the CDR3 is TGTGCCAGCAGTTACGAGGTCTACGAGCAGTACTTC. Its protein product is CASSYEVYEQYF.

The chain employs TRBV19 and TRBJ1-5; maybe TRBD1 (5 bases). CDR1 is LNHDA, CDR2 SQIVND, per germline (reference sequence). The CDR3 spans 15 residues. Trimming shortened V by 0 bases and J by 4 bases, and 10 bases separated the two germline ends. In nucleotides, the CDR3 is TGTGCCAGTAGTATAGACCGTGGGGGAAATCAGCCCCAGCATTTT. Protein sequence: CASSIDRGGNQPQHF.

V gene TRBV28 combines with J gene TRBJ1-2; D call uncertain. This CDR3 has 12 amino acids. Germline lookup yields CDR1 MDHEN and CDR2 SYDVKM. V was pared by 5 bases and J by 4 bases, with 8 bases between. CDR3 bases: TGTGCCAGCAGTAACACCGGCTATGGCTACACCTTC. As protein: CASSNTGYGYTF.

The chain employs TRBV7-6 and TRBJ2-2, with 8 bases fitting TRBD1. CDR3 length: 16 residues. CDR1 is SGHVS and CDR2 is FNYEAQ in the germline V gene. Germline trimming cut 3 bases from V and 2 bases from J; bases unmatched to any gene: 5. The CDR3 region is CASSFPDRGNTGELFF. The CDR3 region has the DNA TGTGCCAGCAGCTTCCCCGACAGGGGAAACACCGGGGAGCTGTTTTTT.

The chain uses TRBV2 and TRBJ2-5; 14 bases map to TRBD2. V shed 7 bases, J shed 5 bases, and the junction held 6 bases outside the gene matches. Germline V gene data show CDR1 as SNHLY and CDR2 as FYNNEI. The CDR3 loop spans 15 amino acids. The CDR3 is CASTGLAGVGETQYF. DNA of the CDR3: TGTGCCAGCACGGGACTAGCGGGAGTAGGGGAGACCCAGTACTTC.

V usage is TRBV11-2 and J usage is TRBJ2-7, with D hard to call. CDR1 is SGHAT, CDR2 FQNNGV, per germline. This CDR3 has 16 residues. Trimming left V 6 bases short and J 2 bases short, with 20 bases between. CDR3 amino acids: CASRSPMRTKTYEQYF. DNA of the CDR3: TGTGCCAGCAGGTCCCCTATGAGAACTAAAACCTACGAGCAGTACTTC.

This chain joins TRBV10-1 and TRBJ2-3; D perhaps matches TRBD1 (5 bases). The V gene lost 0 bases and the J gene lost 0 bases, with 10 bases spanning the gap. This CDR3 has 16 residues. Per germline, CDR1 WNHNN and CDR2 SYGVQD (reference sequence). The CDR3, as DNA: TGCGCCAGCAGTGAGTCGCGGACAACTAGCACAGATACGCAGTATTTT. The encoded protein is CASSESRTTSTDTQYF.

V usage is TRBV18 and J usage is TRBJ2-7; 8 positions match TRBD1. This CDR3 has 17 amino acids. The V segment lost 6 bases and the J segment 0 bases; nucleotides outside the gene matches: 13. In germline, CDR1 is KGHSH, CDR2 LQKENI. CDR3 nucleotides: TGTGCCAGCTCTAGGCGCCCGGGACAGGAGAGCTCCTACGAGCAGTACTTC. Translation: CASSRRPGQESSYEQYF.

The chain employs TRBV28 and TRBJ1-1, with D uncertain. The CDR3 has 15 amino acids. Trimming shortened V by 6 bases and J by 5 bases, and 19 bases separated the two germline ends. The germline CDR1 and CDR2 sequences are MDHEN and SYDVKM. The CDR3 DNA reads TGTGCCAGCAGACCCCCGGCGGGTAGTCGGACTGAAGCTTTCTTT. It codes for CASRPPAGSRTEAFF.

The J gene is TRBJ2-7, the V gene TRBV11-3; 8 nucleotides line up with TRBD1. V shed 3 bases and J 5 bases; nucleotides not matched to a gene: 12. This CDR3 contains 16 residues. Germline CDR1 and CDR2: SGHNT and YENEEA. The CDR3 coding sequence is TGTGCCAGCAGCTTGGGTGGACAGGGAGGATGGGACGAGCAGTACTTC. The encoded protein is CASSLGGQGGWDEQYF.

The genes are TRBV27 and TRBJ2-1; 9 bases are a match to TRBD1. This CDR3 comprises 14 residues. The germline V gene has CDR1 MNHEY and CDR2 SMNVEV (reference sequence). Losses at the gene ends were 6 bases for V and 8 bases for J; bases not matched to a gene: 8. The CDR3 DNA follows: TGTGCCAGCAGGCAGACAGGGGGAGTGGATGAGCAGTTCTTC. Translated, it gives CASRQTGGVDEQFF.

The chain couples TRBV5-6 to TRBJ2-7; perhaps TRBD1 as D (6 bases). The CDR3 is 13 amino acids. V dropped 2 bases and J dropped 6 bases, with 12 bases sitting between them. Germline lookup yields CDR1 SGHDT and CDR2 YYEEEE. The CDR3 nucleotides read TGTGCCAGCAGCTTAGACAGGTGGGCCGAGCAGTACTTC. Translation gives CASSLDRWAEQYF.

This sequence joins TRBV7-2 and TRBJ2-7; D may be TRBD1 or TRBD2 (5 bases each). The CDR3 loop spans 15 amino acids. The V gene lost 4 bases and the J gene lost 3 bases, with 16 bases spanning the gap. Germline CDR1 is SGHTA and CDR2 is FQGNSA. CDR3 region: CASSSQTGPGYEQYF. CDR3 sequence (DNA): TGTGCCAGCAGCTCCCAGACGGGGCCAGGCTACGAGCAGTACTTC.

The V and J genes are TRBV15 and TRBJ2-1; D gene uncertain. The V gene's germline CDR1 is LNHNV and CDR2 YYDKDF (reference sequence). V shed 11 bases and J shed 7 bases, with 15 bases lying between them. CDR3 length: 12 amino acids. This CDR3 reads CAVTLLRNEQFF. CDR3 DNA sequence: TGTGCCGTCACCCTATTGAGGAATGAGCAGTTCTTC. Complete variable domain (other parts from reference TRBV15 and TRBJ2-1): DAMVIQNPRYQVTQFGKPVTLSCSQTLNHNVMYWYQQKSSQAPKLLFHYYDKDFNNEADTPDNFQSRRPNTSFCFLDIRSPGLGDTAMYLCAVTLLRNEQFFGPGTRLTVL.

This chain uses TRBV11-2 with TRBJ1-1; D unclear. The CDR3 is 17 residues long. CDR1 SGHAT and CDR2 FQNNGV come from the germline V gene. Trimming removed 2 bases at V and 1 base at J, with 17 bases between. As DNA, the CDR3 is TGTGCCAGCAGCTTAACTTCGGGTGAGAACCCGAACACTGAAGCTTTCTTT. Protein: CASSLTSGENPNTEAFF.

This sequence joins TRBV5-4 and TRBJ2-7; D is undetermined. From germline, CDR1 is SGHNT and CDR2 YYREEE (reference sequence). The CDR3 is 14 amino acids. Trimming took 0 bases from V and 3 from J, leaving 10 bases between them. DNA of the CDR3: TGTGCCAGCAGCTTGGCTGGTCGAAACTACGAGCAGTACTTC. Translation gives CASSLAGRNYEQYF.

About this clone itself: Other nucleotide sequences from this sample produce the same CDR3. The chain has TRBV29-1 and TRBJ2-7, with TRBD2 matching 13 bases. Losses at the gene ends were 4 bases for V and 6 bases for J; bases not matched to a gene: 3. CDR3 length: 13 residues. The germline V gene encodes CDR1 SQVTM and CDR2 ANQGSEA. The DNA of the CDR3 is TGCAGCGTTGCCGGACTAGCGGGAGTCGAGCAGTACTTC. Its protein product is CSVAGLAGVEQYF.

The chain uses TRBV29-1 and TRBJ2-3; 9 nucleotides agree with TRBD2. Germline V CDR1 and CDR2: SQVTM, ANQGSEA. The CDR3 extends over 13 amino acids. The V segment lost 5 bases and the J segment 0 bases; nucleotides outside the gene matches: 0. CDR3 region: CSVTSGSTDTQYF. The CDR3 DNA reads TGCAGCGTTACTAGCGGGAGCACAGATACGCAGTATTTT.

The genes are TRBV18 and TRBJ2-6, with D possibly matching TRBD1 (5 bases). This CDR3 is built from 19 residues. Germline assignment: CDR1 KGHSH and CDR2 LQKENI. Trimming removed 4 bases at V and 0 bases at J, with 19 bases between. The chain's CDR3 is CASSHRGQDRGSGANVLTF. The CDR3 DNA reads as TGTGCCAGCTCACATCGTGGCCAAGACAGAGGCTCTGGGGCCAACGTCCTGACTTTC. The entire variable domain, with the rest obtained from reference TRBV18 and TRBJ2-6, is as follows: NAGVMQNPRHLVRRRGQEARLRCSPMKGHSHVYWYRQLPEEGLKFMVYLQKENIIDESGMPKERFSAEFPKEGPSILRIQQVVRGDSAAYFCASSHRGQDRGSGANVLTFGAGSRLTVL.

In nucleotides, the CDR3 is TGTGCCAGCAGAACACAGGGACTTAGCAATCAGCCCCAGCATTTT. Amino acid sequence: CASRTQGLSNQPQHF. This chain connects TRBV6-1 to TRBJ1-5, with D possibly TRBD1 on 6 matching bases. Germline V gene sequence: CDR1 MNHNS, CDR2 SASEGT. V lost 6 bases and J 0 bases, leaving 12 bases between the germline ends. The CDR3 is made up of 15 amino acids.

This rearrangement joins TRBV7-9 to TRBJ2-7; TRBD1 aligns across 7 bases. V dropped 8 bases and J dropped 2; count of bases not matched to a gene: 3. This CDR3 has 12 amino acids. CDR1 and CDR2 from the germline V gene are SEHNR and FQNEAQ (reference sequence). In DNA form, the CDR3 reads TGTGCCAGCGAGGACAGGACCTACGAGCAGTACTTC. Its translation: CASEDRTYEQYF.

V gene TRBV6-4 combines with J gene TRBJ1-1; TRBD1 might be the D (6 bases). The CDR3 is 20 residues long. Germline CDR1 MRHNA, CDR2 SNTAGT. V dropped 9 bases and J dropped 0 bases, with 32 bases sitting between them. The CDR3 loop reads CAREDTGTSLSRWVNTEAFF. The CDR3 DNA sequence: TGTGCCAGAGAAGATACCGGGACATCTCTCTCGAGGTGGGTGAACACTGAAGCTTTCTTT.

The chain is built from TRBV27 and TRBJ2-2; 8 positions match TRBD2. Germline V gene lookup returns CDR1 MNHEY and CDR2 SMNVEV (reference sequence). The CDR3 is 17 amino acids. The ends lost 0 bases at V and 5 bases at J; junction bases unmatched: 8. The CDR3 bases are TGTGCCAGCAGTTTATCCCCCCGGGGGGGGAGTACCGGGGAGCTGTTTTTT. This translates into CASSLSPRGGSTGELFF.

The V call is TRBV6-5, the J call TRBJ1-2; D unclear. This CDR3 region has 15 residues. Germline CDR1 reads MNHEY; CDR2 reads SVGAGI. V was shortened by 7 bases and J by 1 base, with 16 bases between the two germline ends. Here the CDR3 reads CASTRTGSLNYGYTF. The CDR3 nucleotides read TGTGCCAGCACCCGGACGGGATCTCTTAACTATGGCTACACCTTC.

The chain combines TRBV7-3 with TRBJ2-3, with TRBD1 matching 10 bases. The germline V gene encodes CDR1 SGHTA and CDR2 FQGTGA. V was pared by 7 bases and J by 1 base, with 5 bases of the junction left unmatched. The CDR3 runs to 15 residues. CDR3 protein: CASTQTGGGTDTQYF. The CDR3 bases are TGTGCCAGCACCCAGACAGGGGGCGGCACAGATACGCAGTATTTT.